Below are 26 T cell receptor beta chains sequenced from a single sample in a study of Graves' ophthalmopathy and Graves' hyperthyroidism. From RNA, the CDR3 regions of TCR beta chains were amplified and sequenced. HTBI primers served in a first-round RT-PCR, which a second-round multiplex PCR followed. MiXCR was run by TCRdb on the multiplex PCR reads, yielding one entry per CDR3 protein. Of about 740,000 distinct CDR3 sequences listed, around 40% are singletons. The sample consisted of peripheral blood. These receptor sequences come from an adult man with Graves' ophthalmopathy.

The chain carries TRBV7-9 and TRBJ1-4, with D hard to call. V shed 6 bases and J shed 0 bases, with 20 bases lying between them. Germline V gene lookup returns CDR1 SEHNR and CDR2 FQNEAQ (reference sequence). The CDR3 consists of 18 residues. In nucleotides, the CDR3 is TGTGCCAGCAGTGAAGATGGGATTGGCGGTGCAACTAATGAAAAACTGTTTTTT. Protein: CASSEDGIGGATNEKLFF.

The chain combines TRBV7-7 with TRBJ1-5; D not certain. There are 13 residues in the CDR3. Per the germline V gene, CDR1 is SSHAT and CDR2 is FNYEAQ (reference sequence). Deletions cut 1 base from V and 11 bases from J, with 12 bases between. CDR3 sequence: CASSLDGRETQHF. The CDR3 DNA sequence: TGTGCCAGCAGCTTAGACGGGCGAGAGACCCAGCATTTT.

With respect to this clonotype: One end of the junction varies from germline; a read error may be responsible. J is TRBJ1-5 and V is TRBV20-1, with D unclear. The CDR3 totals 13 residues. Germline loops: CDR1 DFQATT, CDR2 SNEGSKA (reference sequence). Here the CDR3 reads CSARPNLNQLQHF. The CDR3 DNA is TGCAGTGCTAGACCGAATCTCAATCAGCTCCAGCATTTT.

Regarding this clonotype: At one of its ends the junction is not consistent with the germline gene, which may arise from a read error. J is TRBJ1-2 and V is TRBV7-3; TRBD1 is a possible D gene (5 bases). The CDR3 extends over 15 amino acids. In germline, CDR1 is SGHTA, CDR2 FQGTGA. For the CDR3, the DNA is TGCGCCAGCAGCCAAGAACGCGGGACGGGCTATGGCTACACCTTC. This encodes CASSQERGTGYGYTF.

V usage is TRBV7-2 and J usage is TRBJ2-5; D gene ambiguous. CDR3 length equals 16 residues. Germline CDR1 and CDR2: SGHTA and FQGNSA. V shed 1 base and J shed 1 base, with 13 bases lying between them. In DNA, the CDR3 is TGTGCCAGCAGCTTAGTAGGTTGGGGATTCCAAGAGACCCAGTACTTC. This translates into CASSLVGWGFQETQYF.

This chain connects TRBV7-9 to TRBJ2-2; no clear D. Trimming took 4 bases from V and 6 from J, leaving 15 bases between them. This CDR3 spans 15 amino acids. The germline V gene encodes CDR1 SEHNR and CDR2 FQNEAQ (reference sequence). The CDR3 DNA is TGTGCCAGCAGCTACGACTCCGACTCTGCCGGGGAGCTGTTTTTT. Encoded protein: CASSYDSDSAGELFF.

This chain uses TRBV19 with TRBJ1-5; no definite D call. CDR1 LNHDA and CDR2 SQIVND come from the germline V gene (reference sequence). V shed 9 bases and J shed 0 bases, with 21 bases lying between them. This CDR3 contains 17 residues. The DNA of the CDR3 is TGTGCCAGCAGTTTTGGCGGTACACTGGCTAGCAATCAGCCCCAGCATTTT. Translating it yields CASSFGGTLASNQPQHF.

V is TRBV10-3 and J is TRBJ2-6, with TRBD1 matching over 7 bases. The CDR3 has 17 residues. CDR1 is ENHRY, CDR2 SYGVKD, per germline. The V segment lost 2 bases and the J segment 0 bases; nucleotides outside the gene matches: 4. For the CDR3, the DNA is TGTGCCATCAGTGAGATGGGACAGAGCTCTGGGGCCAACGTCCTGACTTTC. It is translated as CAISEMGQSSGANVLTF.

In the case of this clonotype: One junction end does not reproduce the germline sequence, and a read error may be involved. V gene TRBV25-1 combines with J gene TRBJ1-1; 7 nucleotides match TRBD1. The germline V gene has CDR1 MGHDK and CDR2 SYGVNS. There are 15 residues in the CDR3. This CDR3 is CASSPLDRMNTEALF. The CDR3 DNA reads as TGTGCCAGCTCACCCTTGGACAGGATGAACACTGAAGCTCTCTTT.

This clonotype has only one observation. A read error may explain this, as a much larger clone is one base away. A read error is likely, as this CDR3 ends without the conserved phenylalanine or tryptophan. CDR3 protein: CASSVEGTNIYGYTS. In nucleotides, the CDR3 is TGTGCCAGCAGCGTAGAAGGCACTAATATCTATGGCTACACCTCC. J is TRBJ1-2 and V is TRBV9; D gene uncertain. CDR3 length: 15 amino acids. Trimming took 0 bases from V and 4 from J, leaving 13 bases between them. Germline assignment: CDR1 SGDLS and CDR2 YYNGEE.

The chain couples TRBV7-9 to TRBJ1-2, with a weak D call TRBD1 (5 bases). Trimming cost V 5 bases and J 7 bases, with 20 bases left between them. Germline lookup yields CDR1 SEHNR and CDR2 FQNEAQ (reference sequence). The CDR3 length is 15 residues. CDR3 in DNA: TGTGCCAGCAGCCCGAGGTACTCTGGGGACGGTGGCTACACCTTC. It encodes CASSPRYSGDGGYTF.

The sample holds a few counts of this clonotype. The chain combines TRBV10-3 with TRBJ1-1, with TRBD1 matching over 9 bases. Germline CDR1 and CDR2: ENHRY and SYGVKD. The CDR3 consists of 12 residues. The V segment lost 10 bases and the J segment 4 bases; nucleotides outside the gene matches: 4. The DNA of the CDR3 is TGTGCCAGCAACAGGGGGCCCACTGAAGCTTTCTTT. Amino acid sequence: CASNRGPTEAFF.

For the CDR3, the DNA is TGTGCCAGCAGCCGCTTTCCGGGACTTCAAAACTATGGCTACACCTTC. This sequence encodes CASSRFPGLQNYGYTF. This rearrangement joins TRBV10-3 to TRBJ1-2; D possibly corresponds to TRBD1 (5 bases). V was pared by 10 bases and J by 2 bases, with 23 bases between. The CDR3 runs to 16 residues. Germline loops: CDR1 ENHRY, CDR2 SYGVKD.

The chain joins TRBV25-1 to TRBJ1-5, with 7 bases identical to TRBD1. CDR3 length: 15 amino acids. Losses at the gene ends were 6 bases for V and 4 bases for J; bases not matched to a gene: 9. Germline CDR1 MGHDK, CDR2 SYGVNS. The CDR3 region has the DNA TGTGCCAGCAGCGTAAGGGGGCGCGGGAATCAGCCCCAGCATTTT. Translated, it gives CASSVRGRGNQPQHF.

This clonotype was recorded many times. The CDR3 region is CSAHSWPWRGIGDTEAFF. CDR3 nucleotide sequence: TGCAGCGCACATTCATGGCCGTGGAGGGGGATAGGTGACACTGAAGCTTTCTTT. The V and J genes are TRBV29-1 and TRBJ1-1, with D possibly matching TRBD1 (6 bases). V lost 7 bases and J 3 bases, leaving 30 bases between the germline ends. The CDR3 covers 18 residues. The V gene's germline CDR1 is SQVTM and CDR2 ANQGSEA. Full variable domain (missing parts from reference TRBV29-1 and TRBJ1-1): SAVISQKPSRDICQRGTSLTIQCQVDSQVTMMFWYRQQPGQSLTLIATANQGSEATYESGFVIDKFPISRPNLTFSTLTVSNMSPEDSSIYLCSAHSWPWRGIGDTEAFFGQGTRLTVV.

Remarks on this clonotype: Given a much more abundant clone one base away, this may be a read error. The gene calls are TRBV6-5 and TRBJ2-7; D remains unclear. Trimming left V 0 bases short and J 7 bases short, with 10 bases between. CDR3 length: 13 residues. Germline CDR1 and CDR2: MNHEY and SVGAGI. CDR3 amino acids: CASSYSGRMEQYF. In DNA form, the CDR3 reads TGTGCCAGCAGTTACTCGGGTAGGATGGAGCAGTACTTC.

In its sample, this clonotype was seen many times. This chain links TRBV15 with TRBJ2-5, with D tentatively TRBD2 (6 bases). Germline values: CDR1 LNHNV, CDR2 YYDKDF (reference sequence). CDR3 length equals 16 residues. V shed 0 bases and J shed 4 bases, with 15 bases lying between them. The CDR3 reads CATSRDFPGLRETQYF. The CDR3 nucleotides read TGTGCCACCAGCAGAGATTTTCCGGGACTCAGAGAGACCCAGTACTTC.

The sample holds many counts of this clonotype. The chain recombines TRBV2 with TRBJ2-5; D is perhaps TRBD1 (6 bases). This CDR3 region has 14 residues. Trimming removed 3 bases from V and 4 bases from J, with 12 bases in between. Per germline, CDR1 SNHLY and CDR2 FYNNEI. CDR3: CASSDSGVGETQYF. The CDR3 nucleotides are TGTGCCAGCAGTGACTCAGGGGTGGGAGAGACCCAGTACTTC.

Concerning this clonotype: A much larger clonotype is one base distant, so this may be a read error. The conserved phenylalanine or tryptophan is not found at the CDR3 terminus, so this likely reflects a read error. The rearrangement joins TRBV5-1 to TRBJ1-1, with D unresolved. V gave up 2 bases and J gave up 1 base, with 12 bases separating them. This CDR3 contains 15 residues. Germline values: CDR1 SGHRS, CDR2 YFSETQ. The CDR3 sequence: CASSLRLAPNTEAFS. The DNA for the CDR3 is TGCGCCAGCAGCTTACGCTTGGCCCCGAACACTGAAGCTTTCTCT.

This clonotype has ten or more counts. The CDR3 nucleotides are TGCAGCGTTGAAGATCTTCAGGGTGGCTACACCTTC. Its translation is CSVEDLQGGYTF. The genes are TRBV29-1 and TRBJ1-2; D might be TRBD1 (5 bases). Germline CDR1 reads SQVTM; CDR2 reads ANQGSEA. The V end was cut by 0 bases, the J end by 7 bases, with 9 bases between. The CDR3 spans 12 residues.

The rearrangement joins TRBV12-3 or TRBV12-4 to TRBJ2-7; the D gene could be TRBD1 or TRBD2 (5 bases each). The CDR3 runs 15 residues. Trimming stripped 6 bases from V and 1 base from J, with 16 bases between. DNA of the CDR3: TGTGCCAGCAGCCCCGACGGGGCCCGATCCTACGAGCAGTACTTC. Its translation is CASSPDGARSYEQYF.

V is TRBV19 and J is TRBJ1-1, with D possibly TRBD1 on 5 matching bases. CDR1 LNHDA and CDR2 SQIVND come from the germline V gene (reference sequence). This CDR3 region has 14 residues. Trimming left V 6 bases short and J 0 bases short, with 11 bases between. The CDR3 is CASRKDRMNTEAFF. Here the CDR3 DNA reads TGTGCCAGTAGGAAAGACAGAATGAACACTGAAGCTTTCTTT.

This clonotype occurred many times. This chain joins TRBV29-1 and TRBJ1-2, with TRBD1 as a possible D gene (5 bases). Trimming removed 3 bases at V and 0 bases at J, with 14 bases between. The CDR3 length is 15 residues. Germline loops: CDR1 SQVTM, CDR2 ANQGSEA. The CDR3 DNA is TGCAGCGTTGAGGACATCGCGGGAGCTAACTATGGCTACACCTTC. This codes for CSVEDIAGANYGYTF.

This clonotype has a handful of counts. V is TRBV20-1 and J is TRBJ2-7, with D perhaps matching TRBD2 (7 bases). The V and J ends lost 4 bases and 7 bases respectively, with 26 bases between them. The CDR3 runs 16 residues. CDR1 is DFQATT, CDR2 SNEGSKA, per germline (reference sequence). Written as DNA, the CDR3 is TGCAGTGCTATCAACGCGGGGGCAGGGACTTTCGGGGAGCAGTACTTC. This gives the protein CSAINAGAGTFGEQYF.

The chain has TRBV11-2 and TRBJ2-6; D possibly corresponds to TRBD1 (6 bases). From germline, CDR1 is SGHAT and CDR2 FQNNGV. Trimming took 5 bases from V and 2 from J, leaving 22 bases between them. This CDR3 region has 19 residues. CDR3 amino acids: CASSHYRSEGVTGANVLTF. The CDR3 DNA sequence: TGTGCCAGCAGCCATTATAGGAGTGAGGGGGTAACTGGGGCCAACGTCCTGACTTTC.

Many counts were recorded for this clonotype. CDR3 in DNA: TGCAGCGTTGAAGCGCTCCTGAATAACTATGGCTACACCTTC. It codes for CSVEALLNNYGYTF. The chain links TRBV29-1 to TRBJ1-2; no definite D call. The CDR3 has 14 residues. The ends were cut back, 1 base at V and 1 base at J, with 10 bases in the middle. Germline assignment: CDR1 SQVTM and CDR2 ANQGSEA.